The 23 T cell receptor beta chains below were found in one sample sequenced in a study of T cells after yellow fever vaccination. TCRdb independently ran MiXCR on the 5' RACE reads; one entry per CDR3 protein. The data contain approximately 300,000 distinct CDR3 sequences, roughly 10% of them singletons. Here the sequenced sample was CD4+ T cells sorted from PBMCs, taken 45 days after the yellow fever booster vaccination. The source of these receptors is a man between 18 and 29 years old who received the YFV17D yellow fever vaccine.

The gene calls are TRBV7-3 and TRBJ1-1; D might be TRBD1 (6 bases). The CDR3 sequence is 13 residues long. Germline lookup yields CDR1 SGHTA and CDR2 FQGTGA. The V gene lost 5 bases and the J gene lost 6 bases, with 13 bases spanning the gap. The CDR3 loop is CASSPNREAEAFF. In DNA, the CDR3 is TGTGCCAGCAGCCCAAACAGGGAGGCTGAAGCTTTCTTT. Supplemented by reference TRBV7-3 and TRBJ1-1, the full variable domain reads GAGVSQTPSNKVTEKGKYVELRCDPISGHTALYWYRQSLGQGPEFLIYFQGTGAADDSGLPNDRFFAVRPEGSVSTLKIQRTERGDSAVYLCASSPNREAEAFFGQGTRLTVV.

The CDR3 bases are TGCGCCAGCAGCTCGGGACAGGGAGTGGATGGCTACACCTTC. Its protein is CASSSGQGVDGYTF. This chain uses TRBV5-1 with TRBJ1-2; 9 bases are shared with TRBD1. The germline V gene has CDR1 SGHRS and CDR2 YFSETQ. The V and J ends lost 3 bases and 6 bases, in that order; junction bases with no gene match: 6. This CDR3 has 14 amino acids.

The CDR3 here is CASRDRGGRYEKLFF. CDR3 nucleotide sequence: TGTGCCAGCAGGGACCGGGGGGGGCGATATGAAAAACTGTTTTTT. The chain employs TRBV6-5 and TRBJ1-4, with D perhaps TRBD1 (6 bases). The CDR3 runs 15 residues. Germline CDR1 MNHEY, CDR2 SVGAGI. With 6 bases removed from V and 6 bases from J, the gap between germline ends came to 17 bases.

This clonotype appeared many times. The CDR3 DNA reads as TGTGCCAGCAGCTTAGCGCTTTGGGACAGCCATGGCTACACCTTC. Amino acid sequence: CASSLALWDSHGYTF. J is TRBJ1-2 and V is TRBV7-2, with TRBD1 matching over 7 bases. Germline-derived CDR1 and CDR2 are SGHTA and FQGNSA. V dropped 0 bases and J dropped 6; count of bases not matched to a gene: 7. CDR3 length: 15 residues.

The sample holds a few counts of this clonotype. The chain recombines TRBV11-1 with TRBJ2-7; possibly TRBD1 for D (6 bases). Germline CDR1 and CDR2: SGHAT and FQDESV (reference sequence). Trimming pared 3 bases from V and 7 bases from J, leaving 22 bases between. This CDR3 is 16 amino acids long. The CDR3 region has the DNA TGTGCCAGCAGCTTTAACCGGGACACCCGGTGGAAGGAGCAGTACTTC. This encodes CASSFNRDTRWKEQYF.

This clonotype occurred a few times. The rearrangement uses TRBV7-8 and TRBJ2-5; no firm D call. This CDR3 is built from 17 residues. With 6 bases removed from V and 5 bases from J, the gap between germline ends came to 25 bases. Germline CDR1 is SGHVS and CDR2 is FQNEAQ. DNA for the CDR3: TGTGCCAGCAGTCGGACCCGGTTTCGCGAGGTAAAGGAGACCCAGTACTTC. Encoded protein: CASSRTRFREVKETQYF.

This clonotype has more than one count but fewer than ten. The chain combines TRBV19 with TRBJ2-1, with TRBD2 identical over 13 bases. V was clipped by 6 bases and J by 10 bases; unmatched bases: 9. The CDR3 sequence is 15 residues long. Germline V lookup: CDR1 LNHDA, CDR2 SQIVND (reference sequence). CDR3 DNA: TGTGCCAGTAGCCGGCCGGGACTAGCGGGGAAAGAGCAGTTCTTC. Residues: CASSRPGLAGKEQFF.

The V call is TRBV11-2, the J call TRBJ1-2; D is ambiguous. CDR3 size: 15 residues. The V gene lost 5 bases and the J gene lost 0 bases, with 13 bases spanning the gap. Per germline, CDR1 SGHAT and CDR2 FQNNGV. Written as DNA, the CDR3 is TGTGCCAGCAGCCTCCGGTTAGGAGCTAACTATGGCTACACCTTC. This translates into CASSLRLGANYGYTF.

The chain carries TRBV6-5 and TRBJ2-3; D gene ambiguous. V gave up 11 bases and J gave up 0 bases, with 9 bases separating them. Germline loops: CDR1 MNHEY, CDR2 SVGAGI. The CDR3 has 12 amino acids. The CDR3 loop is CAVSGSTDTQYF. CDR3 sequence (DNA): TGTGCCGTCTCGGGCAGCACAGATACGCAGTATTTT.

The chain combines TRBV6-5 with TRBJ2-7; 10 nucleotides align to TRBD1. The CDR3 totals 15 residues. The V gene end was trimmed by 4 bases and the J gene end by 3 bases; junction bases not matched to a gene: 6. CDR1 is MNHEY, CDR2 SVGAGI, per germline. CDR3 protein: CASSSPRDRGYEQYF. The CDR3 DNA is TGTGCCAGCAGTTCCCCCCGGGACAGGGGCTACGAGCAGTACTTC.

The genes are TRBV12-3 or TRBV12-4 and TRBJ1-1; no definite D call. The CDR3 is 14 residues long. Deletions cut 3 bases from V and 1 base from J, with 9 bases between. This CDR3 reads CASSFSPGNTEAFF. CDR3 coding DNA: TGTGCCAGCAGTTTTTCCCCGGGGAACACTGAAGCTTTCTTT.

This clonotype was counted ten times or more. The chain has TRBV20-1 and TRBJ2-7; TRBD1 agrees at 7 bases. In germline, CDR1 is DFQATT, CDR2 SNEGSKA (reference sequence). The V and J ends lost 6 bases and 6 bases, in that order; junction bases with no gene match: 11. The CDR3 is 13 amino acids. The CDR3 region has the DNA TGCAGTGCCCCGAGACAGGGTCTCGTCGAGCAGTACGTC. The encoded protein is CSAPRQGLVEQYV.

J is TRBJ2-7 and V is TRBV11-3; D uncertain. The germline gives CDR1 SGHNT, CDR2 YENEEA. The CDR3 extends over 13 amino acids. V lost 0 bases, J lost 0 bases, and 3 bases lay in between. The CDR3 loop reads CASSLDVSYEQYF. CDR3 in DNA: TGTGCCAGCAGCTTAGACGTCTCCTACGAGCAGTACTTC.

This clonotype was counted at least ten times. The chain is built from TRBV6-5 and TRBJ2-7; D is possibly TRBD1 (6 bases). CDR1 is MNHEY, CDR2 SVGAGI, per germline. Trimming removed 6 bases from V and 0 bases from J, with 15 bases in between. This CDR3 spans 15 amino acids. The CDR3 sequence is CASSRGTPDSYEQYF. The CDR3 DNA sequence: TGTGCCAGCAGCCGAGGGACACCGGACTCCTACGAGCAGTACTTC.

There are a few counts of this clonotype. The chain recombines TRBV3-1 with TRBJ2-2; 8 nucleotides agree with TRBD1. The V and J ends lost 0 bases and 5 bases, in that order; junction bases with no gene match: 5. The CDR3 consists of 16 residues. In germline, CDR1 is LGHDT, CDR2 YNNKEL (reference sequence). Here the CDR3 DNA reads TGTGCCAGCAGCCAAGACGACAGGGGCCGAACCGGGGAGCTGTTTTTT. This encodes CASSQDDRGRTGELFF. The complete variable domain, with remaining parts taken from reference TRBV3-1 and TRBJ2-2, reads DTAVSQTPKYLVTQMGNDKSIKCEQNLGHDTMYWYKQDSKKFLKIMFSYNNKELIINETVPNRFSPKSPDKAHLNLHINSLELGDSAVYFCASSQDDRGRTGELFFGEGSRLTVL.

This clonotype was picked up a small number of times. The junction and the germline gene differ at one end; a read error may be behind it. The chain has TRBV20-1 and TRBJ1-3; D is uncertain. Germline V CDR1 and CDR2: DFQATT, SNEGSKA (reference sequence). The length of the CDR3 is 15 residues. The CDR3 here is CSATGSASSGNTIYF. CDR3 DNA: TGTAGTGCTACGGGGTCGGCCAGCTCTGGAAACACCATATATTTT.

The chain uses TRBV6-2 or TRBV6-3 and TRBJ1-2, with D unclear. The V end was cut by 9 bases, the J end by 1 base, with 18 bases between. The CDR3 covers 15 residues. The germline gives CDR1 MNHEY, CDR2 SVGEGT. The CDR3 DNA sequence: TGTGCCAGTAGATTTCGACGGCTGGTTAACTATGGCTACACCTTC. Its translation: CASRFRRLVNYGYTF.

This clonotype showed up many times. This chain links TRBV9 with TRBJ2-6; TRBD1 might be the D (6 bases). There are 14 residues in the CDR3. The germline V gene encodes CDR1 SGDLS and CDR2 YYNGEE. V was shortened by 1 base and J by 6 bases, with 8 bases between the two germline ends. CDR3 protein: CASSVSGVANVLTF. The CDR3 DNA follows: TGTGCCAGCAGCGTATCAGGGGTGGCCAACGTCCTGACTTTC.

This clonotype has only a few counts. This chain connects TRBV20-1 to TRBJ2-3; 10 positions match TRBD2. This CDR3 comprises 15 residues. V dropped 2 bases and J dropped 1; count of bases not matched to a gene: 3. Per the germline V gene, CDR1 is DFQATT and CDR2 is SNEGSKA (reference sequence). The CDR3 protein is CSARNLAGGTDTQYF. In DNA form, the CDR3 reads TGCAGTGCTAGAAATCTAGCGGGGGGCACAGATACGCAGTATTTT.

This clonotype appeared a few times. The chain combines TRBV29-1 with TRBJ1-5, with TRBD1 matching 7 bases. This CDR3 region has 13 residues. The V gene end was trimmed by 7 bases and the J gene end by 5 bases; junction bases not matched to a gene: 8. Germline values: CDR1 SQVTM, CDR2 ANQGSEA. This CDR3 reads CSAGGTRDQPQHF. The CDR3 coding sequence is TGCAGCGCAGGGGGGACACGAGATCAGCCCCAGCATTTT.

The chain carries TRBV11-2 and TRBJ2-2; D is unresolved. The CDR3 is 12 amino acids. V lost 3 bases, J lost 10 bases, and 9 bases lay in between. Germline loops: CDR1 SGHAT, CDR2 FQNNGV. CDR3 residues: CASSFKFAELFF. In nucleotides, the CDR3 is TGTGCCAGCAGCTTTAAGTTTGCGGAGCTGTTTTTT. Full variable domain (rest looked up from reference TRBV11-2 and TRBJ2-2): EAGVAQSPRYKIIEKRQSVAFWCNPISGHATLYWYQQILGQGPKLLIQFQNNGVVDDSQLPKDRFSAERLKGVDSTLKIQPAKLEDSAVYLCASSFKFAELFFGEGSRLTVL.

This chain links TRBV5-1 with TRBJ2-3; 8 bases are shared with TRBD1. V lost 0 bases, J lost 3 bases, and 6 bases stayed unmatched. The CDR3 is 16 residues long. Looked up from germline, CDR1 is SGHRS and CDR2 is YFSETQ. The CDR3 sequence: CASSLGAGGETDTQYF. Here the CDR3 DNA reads TGCGCCAGCAGCTTGGGGGCAGGGGGCGAGACAGATACGCAGTATTTT.

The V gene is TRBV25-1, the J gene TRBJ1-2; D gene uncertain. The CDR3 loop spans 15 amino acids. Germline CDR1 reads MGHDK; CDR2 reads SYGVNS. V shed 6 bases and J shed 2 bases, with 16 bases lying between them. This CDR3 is CASRGRESYNYGYTF. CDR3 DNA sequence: TGTGCCAGCAGAGGACGGGAGAGCTACAACTATGGCTACACCTTC.